The clone carrying this T cell receptor (beta chain) came up a few times. What it binds is not known. The data were taken from a study of blood T cells in healthy people across ages. Study-wide background: Roughly one uniquely barcoded beta molecule per two T cells was captured.

A second PCR of 7 to 11 cycles used a sample-barcoded 5' primer and a J-beta primer mix. Each CDR3 protein is one row after TCRdb ran MiXCR on the 5' RACE reads. The table has roughly 1.9 million distinct CDR3 sequences, around 42% seen once. The germline V gene has CDR1 MGHRA and CDR2 YSYEKL. The CDR3 extends over 20 amino acids. The V gene end was trimmed by 0 bases and the J gene end by 4 bases; junction bases not matched to a gene: 12. General study findings and limits: More naive CD4+ cells and higher diversity marked long-lived donors relative to aged donors. Possibly confounding the expanded clonotype changes was the fact that donor CMV status was unknown. Any conclusive comparison of naive versus antigen-experienced cells was prevented by using unsorted PBMCs.

The sequencing input was blood. This sequence was found in a human donor in good health. J is TRBJ2-5 and V is TRBV4-1; 15 bases are a match to TRBD2. The chain's CDR3 is CASSQDRGLAGGQRGETQYF. CDR3 DNA sequence: TGCGCCAGCAGCCAAGATCGAGGACTAGCGGGGGGGCAGAGGGGAGAGACCCAGTACTTC.